Presented here are 2 T cell receptor beta chains from one specimen sequenced in a study of beta chain features in type 1 diabetes. The whole isolated RNA underwent reverse transcription, so sequencing captured expressed TCRB transcripts. Generated by immunoSEQ multiplex PCR, the TCRdb table keeps only in-frame clones and is missing some. The table lists about 330,000 clones, about 10% of them singletons. The sequencing sample was made of naive CD4+ T cells from blood. The origin of the receptors is a woman under 40 in good health.

Only a few counts were recorded for this clone. This sequence joins TRBV10-3 and TRBJ2-7, with a possible D match to TRBD1 (5 bases). The CDR3 totals 12 residues. CDR1 and CDR2 (germline): ENHRY, SYGVKD. The V and J ends lost 2 bases and 3 bases respectively, with 5 bases between them. Here the CDR3 reads CAISEGHYEQYF. As DNA, the CDR3 is TGTGCCATCAGTGAGGGACACTACGAGCAGTACTTC.

CDR3 in amino acids: CSVRGTANYGYTF. The CDR3 nucleotides read TGCAGCGTTAGAGGGACAGCCAACTATGGCTACACCTTC. The chain has TRBV29-1 and TRBJ1-2; TRBD1 matches at 7 bases. Per germline, CDR1 SQVTM and CDR2 ANQGSEA. CDR3 length: 13 amino acids. V lost 5 bases, J lost 2 bases, and 5 bases stayed unmatched.